Listed here are 18 T cell receptor beta chains from one sample, sequenced in a study of cytomegalovirus exposure and HLA in healthy donors. Assay: immunoSEQ multiplex PCR; the TCRdb copy retains only in-frame clones and omits some. The profile shows some 260,000 clones, about 90% of them singletons. Sequences were obtained from PBMCs. Every receptor here comes from a woman between 25 and 40 years old in good health and CMV-seronegative.

The chain has TRBV19 and TRBJ2-2; 9 bases fit TRBD2. CDR3 length: 17 amino acids. J gave up 3 bases and V 5 bases, and 10 bases lay outside the gene matches. Germline lookup yields CDR1 LNHDA and CDR2 SQIVND (reference sequence). The CDR3 spells CASSEIGGRVDTGELFF. CDR3 nucleotides: TGTGCCAGTAGTGAAATAGGCGGGAGGGTGGACACCGGGGAGCTGTTTTTT.

The chain uses TRBV4-3 and TRBJ2-3; 13 bases match TRBD2. Germline loops: CDR1 LGHNA, CDR2 YSLEER. This CDR3 has 19 amino acids. With V trimmed by 0 bases and J by 0 bases, 6 bases remained unmatched. The CDR3, as DNA: TGCGCCAGCAGCCAAGATTCGACTAGCGGGAGGTTGAGCACAGATACGCAGTATTTT. The encoded protein is CASSQDSTSGRLSTDTQYF.

The chain recombines TRBV5-1 with TRBJ2-7; 8 nucleotides line up with TRBD1. Germline V gene data show CDR1 as SGHRS and CDR2 as YFSETQ. The CDR3 is 14 residues long. After removal of 0 bases from V and 4 bases from J, the junction contained 3 bases not matched to a gene. The CDR3 reads CASSLGDRIYEQYF. In DNA, the CDR3 is TGCGCCAGCAGCTTGGGGGACAGGATTTACGAGCAGTACTTC.

This chain uses TRBV5-1 with TRBJ2-3; weak D call: TRBD1 (5 bases). CDR1 is SGHRS and CDR2 is YFSETQ in the germline V gene. The CDR3 loop spans 17 amino acids. Trimming pared 0 bases from V and 4 bases from J, leaving 18 bases between. As DNA, the CDR3 is TGCGCCAGCAGCTTGGCTGGGGCCGTTCAACCGCCAGATACGCAGTATTTT. Its translation: CASSLAGAVQPPDTQYF.

This chain links TRBV6-5 with TRBJ2-3; tentatively, D is TRBD2 (6 bases). V was shortened by 6 bases and J by 0 bases, with 10 bases between the two germline ends. Germline V CDR1 and CDR2: MNHEY, SVGAGI. There are 14 residues in the CDR3. CDR3 protein: CASSRLGSTDTQYF. In DNA, the CDR3 is TGTGCCAGCAGCCGACTAGGAAGCACAGATACGCAGTATTTT.

The chain employs TRBV27 and TRBJ2-1, with D possibly TRBD2 on 5 matching bases. Germline CDR1 reads MNHEY; CDR2 reads SMNVEV (reference sequence). CDR3 length: 14 residues. V was pared by 6 bases and J by 3 bases, with 12 bases between. The CDR3 loop reads CASREGGLYNEQFF. The CDR3 DNA reads TGTGCCAGCAGGGAAGGCGGACTCTACAATGAGCAGTTCTTC.

The J gene is TRBJ2-7, the V gene TRBV27; 7 nucleotides line up with TRBD1. J gave up 0 bases and V 5 bases, and 7 bases lay outside the gene matches. CDR1 and CDR2 (germline): MNHEY, SMNVEV (reference sequence). The CDR3 has 15 residues. The CDR3 DNA reads TGTGCCAGCAGTCCCCTCGGACAGGTCTCCTACGAGCAGTACTTC. It encodes CASSPLGQVSYEQYF.

The J gene is TRBJ2-3, the V gene TRBV7-8; 14 nucleotides match TRBD2. With V trimmed by 5 bases and J by 4 bases, 11 bases remained unmatched. The length of the CDR3 is 18 residues. Germline CDR1 SGHVS, CDR2 FQNEAQ. The CDR3 DNA reads as TGTGCCAGCAGCCTATACCGGGGACTAGCGGGAGCCCCAGATACGCAGTATTTT. It encodes CASSLYRGLAGAPDTQYF.

This sequence joins TRBV6-1 and TRBJ1-2; D is undetermined. With 5 bases removed from V and 1 base from J, the gap between germline ends came to 11 bases. The CDR3 has 14 residues. Germline lookup yields CDR1 MNHNS and CDR2 SASEGT. CDR3 in amino acids: CASSLSGGNYGYTF. DNA for the CDR3: TGTGCCAGCAGTTTATCGGGCGGTAACTATGGCTACACCTTC.

This clone was seen just once. The J gene is TRBJ2-1, the V gene TRBV29-1; 8 bases are a match to TRBD2. V shed 4 bases and J 9 bases; nucleotides not matched to a gene: 14. CDR1 is SQVTM, CDR2 ANQGSEA, per germline. The CDR3 loop spans 15 amino acids. This chain's CDR3 is CSVGRGLAWESEQFF. In DNA form, the CDR3 reads TGCAGCGTTGGCCGTGGACTAGCCTGGGAAAGTGAGCAGTTCTTC.

This chain links TRBV7-2 with TRBJ2-7; D tentatively fits TRBD1 or TRBD2 (5 bases each). Germline V gene sequence: CDR1 SGHTA, CDR2 FQGNSA. V shed 3 bases and J shed 3 bases, with 12 bases lying between them. This CDR3 comprises 14 residues. CDR3 DNA: TGTGCCAGCAGCTTTGGGGGAACCGGCTACGAGCAGTACTTC. Translation gives CASSFGGTGYEQYF.

This clone showed up just a few times. The gene calls are TRBV11-3 and TRBJ2-3; D gene unclear. Germline assignment: CDR1 SGHNT and CDR2 YENEEA. Trimming removed 0 bases at V and 2 bases at J, with 9 bases between. This CDR3 spans 15 amino acids. The CDR3 DNA is TGTGCCAGCAGCTTAGATGCCGCGGACACAGATACGCAGTATTTT. Protein sequence: CASSLDAADTDTQYF.

This chain links TRBV29-1 with TRBJ2-3, with D perhaps given as TRBD1 or TRBD2 (5 bases each). This CDR3 is 12 amino acids long. CDR1 is SQVTM, CDR2 ANQGSEA, per germline. With 1 base removed from V and 6 bases from J, the gap between germline ends came to 8 bases. The CDR3, as DNA: TGCAGCGTTGAAGCAGGGACCGATACGCAGTATTTT. Translation gives CSVEAGTDTQYF.

This chain links TRBV19 with TRBJ1-2; no firm D call. In germline, CDR1 is LNHDA, CDR2 SQIVND (reference sequence). The CDR3 is 11 amino acids. V lost 8 bases, J lost 5 bases, and 9 bases lay in between. The CDR3 loop is CASESGYGYTF. CDR3 in DNA: TGTGCCAGTGAGTCGGGATATGGCTACACCTTC.

The chain recombines TRBV7-2 with TRBJ1-1; TRBD1 might be the D (5 bases). V shed 0 bases and J shed 1 base, with 12 bases lying between them. The CDR3 extends over 16 amino acids. CDR1 and CDR2 from the germline V gene are SGHTA and FQGNSA. In DNA form, the CDR3 reads TGTGCCAGCAGCTTAGCCTGGGGAGGGGCGAACACTGAAGCTTTCTTT. Amino acids: CASSLAWGGANTEAFF.

The rearrangement uses TRBV5-1 and TRBJ2-1; TRBD1 aligns across 12 bases. Germline V gives CDR1 SGHRS, CDR2 YFSETQ. This CDR3 has 18 residues. The V and J ends lost 3 bases and 7 bases, in that order; junction bases with no gene match: 14. The CDR3 reads CASSSQAGTGGTWNEQFF. DNA of the CDR3: TGCGCCAGCAGCTCACAGGCGGGGACAGGGGGCACATGGAATGAGCAGTTCTTC.

V and J are TRBV6-5 and TRBJ2-1; 7 bases are a match to TRBD2. The CDR3 covers 15 residues. V lost 6 bases, J lost 0 bases, and 5 bases stayed unmatched. Germline V CDR1 and CDR2: MNHEY, SVGAGI. In DNA, the CDR3 is TGTGCCAGCAGAATATGGACTAGCTCCTACAATGAGCAGTTCTTC. This codes for CASRIWTSSYNEQFF.

The genes are TRBV7-9 and TRBJ2-3, with 10 bases aligning to TRBD2. The V segment lost 4 bases and the J segment 6 bases; nucleotides outside the gene matches: 4. The germline V gene has CDR1 SEHNR and CDR2 FQNEAQ (reference sequence). The CDR3 consists of 14 residues. The CDR3 bases are TGTGCCAGCAGCTCCTCGACTAGCGGGGATACGCAGTATTTT. It is translated as CASSSSTSGDTQYF.